This TCR beta chain was identified during a study of T cells in narcolepsy. Study-wide context: Donors had narcolepsy type 1 or type 2, or were healthy controls.

As to this clone: The antigen remains undetermined. The identical CDR3 is also encoded by other nucleotide sequences in the sample.

TCRdb's table, derived via immunoSEQ multiplex PCR, lists solely in-frame clones and lacks some. The table records some 20,000 clones, roughly four fifths of them present only once. Findings and caveats of the study: Autoreactive HCRT-specific and TRIB2-specific clonotypes were marked in same-patient CSF-versus-blood CD4+ comparisons. Healthy controls reportedly lacked the autoreactive clonotypes serially found in patients' blood. Autoreactive clone sequences were missing from some blood memory CD4+ repertoires.

The CDR3 extends over 15 amino acids. Germline V lookup: CDR1 SGHTA, CDR2 FQGNSA. Trimming pared 6 bases from V and 0 bases from J, leaving 12 bases between. The clonotype originates from a human donor in good health. Sequenced sample: memory (CD45RA-) CD4+ T cells from blood. The chain has TRBV7-2 and TRBJ1-5, with a tentative D call TRBD1 (5 bases). The CDR3 DNA is TGTGCCAGCAGTCCTGGGGCTAGTAGCAATCAGCCCCAGCATTTT. Translation gives CASSPGASSNQPQHF.